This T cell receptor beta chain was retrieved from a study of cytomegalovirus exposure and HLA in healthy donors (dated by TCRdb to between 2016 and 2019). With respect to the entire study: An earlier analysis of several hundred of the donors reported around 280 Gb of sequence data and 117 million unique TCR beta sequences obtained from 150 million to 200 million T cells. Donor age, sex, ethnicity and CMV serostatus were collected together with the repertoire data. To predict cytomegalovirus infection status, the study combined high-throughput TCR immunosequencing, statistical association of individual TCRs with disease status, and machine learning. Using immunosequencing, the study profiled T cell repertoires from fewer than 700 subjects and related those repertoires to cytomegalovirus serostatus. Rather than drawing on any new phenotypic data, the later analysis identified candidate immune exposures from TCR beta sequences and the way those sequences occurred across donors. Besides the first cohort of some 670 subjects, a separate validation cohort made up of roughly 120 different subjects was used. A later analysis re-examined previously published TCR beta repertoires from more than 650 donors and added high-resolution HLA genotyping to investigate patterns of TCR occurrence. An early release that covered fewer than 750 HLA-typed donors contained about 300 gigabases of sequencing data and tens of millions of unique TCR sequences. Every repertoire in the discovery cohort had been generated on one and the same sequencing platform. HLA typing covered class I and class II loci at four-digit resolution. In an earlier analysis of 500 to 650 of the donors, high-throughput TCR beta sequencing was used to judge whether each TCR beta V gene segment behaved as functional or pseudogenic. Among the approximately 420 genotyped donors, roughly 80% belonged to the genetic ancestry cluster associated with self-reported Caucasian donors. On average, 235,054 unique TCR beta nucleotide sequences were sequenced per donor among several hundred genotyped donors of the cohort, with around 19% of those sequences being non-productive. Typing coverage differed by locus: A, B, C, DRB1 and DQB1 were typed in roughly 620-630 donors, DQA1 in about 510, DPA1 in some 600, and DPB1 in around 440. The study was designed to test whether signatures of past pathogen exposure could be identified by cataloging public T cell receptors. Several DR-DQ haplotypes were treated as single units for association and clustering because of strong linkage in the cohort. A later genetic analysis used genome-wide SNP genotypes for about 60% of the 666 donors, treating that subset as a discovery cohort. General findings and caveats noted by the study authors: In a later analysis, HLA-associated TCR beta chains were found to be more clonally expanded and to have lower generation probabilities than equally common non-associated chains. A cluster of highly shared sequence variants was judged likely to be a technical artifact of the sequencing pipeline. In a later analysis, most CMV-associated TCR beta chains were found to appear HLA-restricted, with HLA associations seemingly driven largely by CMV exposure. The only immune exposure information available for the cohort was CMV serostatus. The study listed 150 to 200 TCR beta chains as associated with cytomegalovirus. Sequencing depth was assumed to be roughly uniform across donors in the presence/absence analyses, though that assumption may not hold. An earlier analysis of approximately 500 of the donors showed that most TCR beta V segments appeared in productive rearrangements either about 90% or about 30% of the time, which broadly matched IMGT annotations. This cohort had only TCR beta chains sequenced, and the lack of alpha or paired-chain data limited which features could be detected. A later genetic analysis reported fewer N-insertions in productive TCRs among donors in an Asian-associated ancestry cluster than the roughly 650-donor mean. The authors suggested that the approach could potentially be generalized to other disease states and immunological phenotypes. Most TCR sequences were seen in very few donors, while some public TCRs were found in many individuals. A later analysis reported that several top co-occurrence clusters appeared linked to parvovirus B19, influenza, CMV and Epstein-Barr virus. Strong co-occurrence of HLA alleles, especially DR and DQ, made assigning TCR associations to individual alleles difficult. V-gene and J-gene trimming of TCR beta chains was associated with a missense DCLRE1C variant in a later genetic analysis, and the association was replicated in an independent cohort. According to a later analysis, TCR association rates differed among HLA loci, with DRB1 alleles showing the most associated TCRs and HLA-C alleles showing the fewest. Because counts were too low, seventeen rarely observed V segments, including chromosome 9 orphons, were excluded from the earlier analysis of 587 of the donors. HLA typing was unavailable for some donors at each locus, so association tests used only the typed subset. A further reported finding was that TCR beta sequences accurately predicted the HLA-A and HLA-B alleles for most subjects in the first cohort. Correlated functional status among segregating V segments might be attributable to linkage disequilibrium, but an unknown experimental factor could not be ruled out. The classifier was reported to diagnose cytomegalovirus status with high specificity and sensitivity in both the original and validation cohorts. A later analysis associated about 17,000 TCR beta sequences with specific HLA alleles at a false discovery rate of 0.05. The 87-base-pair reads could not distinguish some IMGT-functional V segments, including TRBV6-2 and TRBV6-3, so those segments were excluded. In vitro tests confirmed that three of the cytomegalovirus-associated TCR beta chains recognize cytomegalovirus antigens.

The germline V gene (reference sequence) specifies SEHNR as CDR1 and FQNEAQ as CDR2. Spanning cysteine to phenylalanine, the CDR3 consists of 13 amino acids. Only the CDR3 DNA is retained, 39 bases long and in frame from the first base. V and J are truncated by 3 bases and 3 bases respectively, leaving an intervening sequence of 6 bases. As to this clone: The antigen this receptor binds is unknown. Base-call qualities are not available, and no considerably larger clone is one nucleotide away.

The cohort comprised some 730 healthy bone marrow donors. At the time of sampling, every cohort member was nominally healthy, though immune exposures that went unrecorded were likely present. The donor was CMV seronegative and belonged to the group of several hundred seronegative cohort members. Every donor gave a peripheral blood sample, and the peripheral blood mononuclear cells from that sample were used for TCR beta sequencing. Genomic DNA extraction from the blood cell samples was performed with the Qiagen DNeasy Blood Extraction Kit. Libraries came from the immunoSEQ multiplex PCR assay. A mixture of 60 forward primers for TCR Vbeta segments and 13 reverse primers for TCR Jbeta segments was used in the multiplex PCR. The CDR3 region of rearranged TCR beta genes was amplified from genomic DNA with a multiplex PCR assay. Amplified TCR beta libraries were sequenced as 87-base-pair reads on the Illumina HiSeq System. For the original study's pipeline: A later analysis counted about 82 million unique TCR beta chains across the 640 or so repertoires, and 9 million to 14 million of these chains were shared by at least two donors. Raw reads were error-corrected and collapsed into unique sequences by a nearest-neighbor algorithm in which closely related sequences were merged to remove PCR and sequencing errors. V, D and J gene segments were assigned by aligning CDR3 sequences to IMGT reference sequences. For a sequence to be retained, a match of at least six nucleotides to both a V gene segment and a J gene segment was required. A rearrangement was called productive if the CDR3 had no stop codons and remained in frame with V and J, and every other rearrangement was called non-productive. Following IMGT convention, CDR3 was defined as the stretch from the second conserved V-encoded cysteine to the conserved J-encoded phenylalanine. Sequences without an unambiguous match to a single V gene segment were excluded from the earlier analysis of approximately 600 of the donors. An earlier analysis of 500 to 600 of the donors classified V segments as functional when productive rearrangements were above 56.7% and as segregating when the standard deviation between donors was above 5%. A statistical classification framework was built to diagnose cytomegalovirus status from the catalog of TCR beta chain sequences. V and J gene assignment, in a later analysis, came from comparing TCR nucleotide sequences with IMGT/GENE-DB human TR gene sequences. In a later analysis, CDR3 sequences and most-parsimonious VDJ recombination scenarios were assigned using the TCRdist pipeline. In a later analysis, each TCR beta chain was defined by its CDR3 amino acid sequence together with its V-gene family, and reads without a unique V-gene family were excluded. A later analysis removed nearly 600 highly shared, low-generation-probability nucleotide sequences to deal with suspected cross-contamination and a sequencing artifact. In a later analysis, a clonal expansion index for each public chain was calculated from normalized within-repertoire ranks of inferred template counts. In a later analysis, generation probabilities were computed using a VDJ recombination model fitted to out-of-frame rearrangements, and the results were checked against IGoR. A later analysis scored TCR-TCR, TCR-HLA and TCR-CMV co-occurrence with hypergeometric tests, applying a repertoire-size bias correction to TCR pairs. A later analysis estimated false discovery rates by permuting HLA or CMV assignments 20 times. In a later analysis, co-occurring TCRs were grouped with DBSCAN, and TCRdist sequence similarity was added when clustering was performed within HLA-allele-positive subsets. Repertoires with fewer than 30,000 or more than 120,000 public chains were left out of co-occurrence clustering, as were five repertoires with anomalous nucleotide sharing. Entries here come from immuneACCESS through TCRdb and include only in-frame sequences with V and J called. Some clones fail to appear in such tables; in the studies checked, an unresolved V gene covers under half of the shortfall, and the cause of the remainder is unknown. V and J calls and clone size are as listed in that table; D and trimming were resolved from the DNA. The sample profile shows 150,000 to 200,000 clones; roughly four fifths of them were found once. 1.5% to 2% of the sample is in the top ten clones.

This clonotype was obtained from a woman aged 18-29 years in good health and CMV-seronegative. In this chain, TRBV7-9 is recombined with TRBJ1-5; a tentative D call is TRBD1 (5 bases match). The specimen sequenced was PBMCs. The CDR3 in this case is CASSLTDNQPQHF. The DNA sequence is TGTGCCAGCAGCTTGACAGACAATCAGCCCCAGCATTTT. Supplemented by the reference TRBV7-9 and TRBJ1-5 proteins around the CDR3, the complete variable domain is DTGVSQNPRHKITKRGQNVTFRCDPISEHNRLYWYRQTLGQGPEFLTYFQNEAQLEKSRLLSDRFSAERPKGSFSTLEIQRTEQGDSAMYLCASSLTDNQPQHFGDGTRLSIL.